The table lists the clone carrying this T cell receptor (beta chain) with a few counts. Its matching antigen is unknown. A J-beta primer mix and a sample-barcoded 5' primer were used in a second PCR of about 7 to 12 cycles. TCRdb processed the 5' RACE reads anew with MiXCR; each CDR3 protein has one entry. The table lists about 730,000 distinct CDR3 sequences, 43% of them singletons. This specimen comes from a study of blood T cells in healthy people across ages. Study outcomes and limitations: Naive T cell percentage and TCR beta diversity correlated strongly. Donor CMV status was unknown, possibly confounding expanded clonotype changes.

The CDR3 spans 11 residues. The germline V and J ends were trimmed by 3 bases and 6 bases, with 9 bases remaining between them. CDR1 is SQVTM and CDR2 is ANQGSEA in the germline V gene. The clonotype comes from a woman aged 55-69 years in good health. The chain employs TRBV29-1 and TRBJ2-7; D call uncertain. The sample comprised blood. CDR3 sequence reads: CSVDYEREQYF. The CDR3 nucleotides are TGCAGCGTTGATTACGAGCGCGAGCAGTACTTC.